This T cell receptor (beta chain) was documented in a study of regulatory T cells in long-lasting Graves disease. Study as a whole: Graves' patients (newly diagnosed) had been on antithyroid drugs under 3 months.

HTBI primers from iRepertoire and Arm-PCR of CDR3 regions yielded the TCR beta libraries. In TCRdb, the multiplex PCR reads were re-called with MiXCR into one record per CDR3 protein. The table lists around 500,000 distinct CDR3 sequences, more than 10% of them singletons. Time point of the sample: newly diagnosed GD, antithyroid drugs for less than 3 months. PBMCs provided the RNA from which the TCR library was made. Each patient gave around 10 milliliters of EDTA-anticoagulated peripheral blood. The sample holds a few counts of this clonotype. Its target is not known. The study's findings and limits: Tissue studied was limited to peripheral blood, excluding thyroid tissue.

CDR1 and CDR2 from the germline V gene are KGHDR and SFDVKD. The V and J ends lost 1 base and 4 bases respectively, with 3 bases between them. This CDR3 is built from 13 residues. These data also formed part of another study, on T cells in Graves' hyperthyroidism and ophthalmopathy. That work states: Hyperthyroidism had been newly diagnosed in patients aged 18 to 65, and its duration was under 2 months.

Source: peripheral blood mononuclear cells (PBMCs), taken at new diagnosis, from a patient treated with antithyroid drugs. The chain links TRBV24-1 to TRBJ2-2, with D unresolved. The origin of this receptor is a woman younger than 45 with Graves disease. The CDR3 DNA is TGTGCCACCAGTGATTTCTCCACCGGGGAGCTGTTTTTT. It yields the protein CATSDFSTGELFF.